A single sample gave rise to the 20 T cell receptor beta chains below, sequenced in a study of blood T cell repertoires in COVID-19. Libraries were prepared by immunoSEQ multiplex PCR; TCRdb keeps only in-frame clonotypes and omits some of them. The sample has about 250,000 clones; around 88% are singletons. Specimen: peripheral blood. These receptor sequences come from a woman aged 30 to 39 with COVID-19, enrolled during active disease.

The chain recombines TRBV5-1 with TRBJ2-2; no clear D. The CDR3 contains 13 residues. With 3 bases removed from V and 1 base from J, the gap between germline ends came to 4 bases. Germline-derived CDR1 and CDR2 are SGHRS and YFSETQ. The CDR3 DNA follows: TGCGCCAGCAGCTCGGGGAACACCGGGGAGCTGTTTTTT. Translated: CASSSGNTGELFF.

This chain uses TRBV4-3 with TRBJ1-2, with TRBD1 as a possible D gene (5 bases). This CDR3 has 15 amino acids. The germline V and J ends were trimmed by 6 bases and 2 bases, with 16 bases remaining between them. Germline values: CDR1 LGHNA, CDR2 YSLEER. This CDR3 is CASSPRQNQNYGYTF. The CDR3 coding sequence is TGCGCCAGCAGTCCCAGACAGAACCAGAACTATGGCTACACCTTC.

This clone was found a few times. The V and J genes are TRBV5-1 and TRBJ1-1; D unresolved. Germline-derived CDR1 and CDR2 are SGHRS and YFSETQ. The V end lost 4 bases, the J end lost 5 bases, and 24 bases lay between the germline ends. The CDR3 extends over 17 amino acids. The CDR3 loop is CASSPVLGGARGTEAFF. In DNA, the CDR3 is TGCGCCAGCAGCCCGGTATTGGGAGGTGCGAGAGGAACTGAAGCTTTCTTT.

This chain connects TRBV24-1 to TRBJ2-7; a weak D match, TRBD2 (5 bases). V lost 3 bases, J lost 0 bases, and 20 bases lay in between. Per the germline V gene, CDR1 is KGHDR and CDR2 is SFDVKD. There are 18 residues in the CDR3. The CDR3 DNA reads as TGTGCCACCAGTGATCCCCTAAGGTGGAGGCCAAGCTCCTACGAGCAGTACTTC. Amino acid sequence: CATSDPLRWRPSSYEQYF.

This clone has only a few counts. The chain carries TRBV11-2 and TRBJ2-7; TRBD1 is a possible D gene (6 bases). The V end lost 0 bases, the J end lost 10 bases, and 10 bases lay between the germline ends. CDR1 SGHAT and CDR2 FQNNGV come from the germline V gene. The CDR3 runs 12 residues. This CDR3 reads CASSLEQGDQYF. The DNA for the CDR3 is TGTGCCAGCAGCTTAGAACAGGGAGATCAGTACTTC.

The DNA of the CDR3 is TGTGCCAGTAGTATAGATGTATTCGGGTTGCGGGGCTACACCTTC. This sequence encodes CASSIDVFGLRGYTF. The chain employs TRBV19 and TRBJ1-2; D remains ambiguous. Trimming left V 0 bases short and J 8 bases short, with 16 bases between. The CDR3 is 15 amino acids. Germline CDR1 is LNHDA and CDR2 is SQIVND (reference sequence).

Written as DNA, the CDR3 is TGTGCCAGCAGAGTTGAGCAGGGGGCAAGCACCGGGGAGCTGTTTTTT. As protein: CASRVEQGASTGELFF. The V call is TRBV6-4, the J call TRBJ2-2, with TRBD1 matching 8 bases. The CDR3 contains 16 residues. V trimming: 6 bases; J trimming: 4 bases; junction bases outside the gene matches: 10. Germline CDR1 reads MRHNA; CDR2 reads SNTAGT.

The V and J genes are TRBV10-3 and TRBJ2-3; 8 bases are a match to TRBD1. The trim removed 6 bases at V and 4 bases at J, leaving 9 bases unmatched. Germline V gene lookup returns CDR1 ENHRY and CDR2 SYGVKD. CDR3 length: 15 amino acids. The CDR3 sequence is CAIRRGPDRADTQYF. In DNA, the CDR3 is TGTGCCATCAGGAGGGGCCCGGACAGGGCAGATACGCAGTATTTT.

In the case of this clone: Other DNA variants within this sample encode the same CDR3. The rearrangement uses TRBV2 and TRBJ2-3; weak D call: TRBD2 (6 bases). The V and J ends lost 6 bases and 1 base respectively, with 11 bases between them. CDR3 length equals 14 residues. Germline CDR1 reads SNHLY; CDR2 reads FYNNEI. The CDR3 coding sequence is TGTGCCAGCAGAGGGGACTCACGCACAGATACGCAGTATTTT. This translates into CASRGDSRTDTQYF.

The chain recombines TRBV29-1 with TRBJ2-1; D gene ambiguous. The V end was cut by 3 bases, the J end by 4 bases, with 13 bases between. Germline values: CDR1 SQVTM, CDR2 ANQGSEA. This CDR3 has 14 residues. CDR3 coding DNA: TGCAGCGTTGAGTACGGTCTACCTTACAATGAGCAGTTCTTC. This translates into CSVEYGLPYNEQFF.

The chain couples TRBV11-3 to TRBJ1-2; 10 bases map to TRBD1. The ends lost 5 bases at V and 8 bases at J; junction bases unmatched: 5. CDR3 size: 13 residues. Looked up from germline, CDR1 is SGHNT and CDR2 is YENEEA. CDR3 DNA sequence: TGTGCCAGCAGCCCAGACAGGGGGCACGGCTACACCTTC. Protein product: CASSPDRGHGYTF.

This clone was counted once. The genes are TRBV24-1 and TRBJ2-4; 7 bases align to TRBD2. The CDR3 loop spans 16 amino acids. The germline V gene encodes CDR1 KGHDR and CDR2 SFDVKD. The V segment lost 3 bases and the J segment 8 bases; nucleotides outside the gene matches: 12. This CDR3 is CATSDATTGGRDIQYF. The CDR3 coding sequence is TGTGCCACCAGTGATGCCACGACGGGGGGTAGGGACATTCAGTACTTC.

V usage is TRBV5-6 and J usage is TRBJ1-2; D is unresolved. Germline V gene sequence: CDR1 SGHDT, CDR2 YYEEEE. V shed 4 bases and J shed 3 bases, with 7 bases lying between them. The CDR3 extends over 12 amino acids. In DNA, the CDR3 is TGTGCCAGCAGCCAGTTCGACTATGGCTACACCTTC. Its translation: CASSQFDYGYTF.

The chain employs TRBV11-3 and TRBJ1-1, with a tentative D call TRBD1 (6 bases). Trimming stripped 7 bases from V and 0 bases from J, with 15 bases between. Germline V CDR1 and CDR2: SGHNT, YENEEA. The length of the CDR3 is 15 residues. As DNA, the CDR3 is TGTGCCAGCACTAATGGACAGAACATGAACACTGAAGCTTTCTTT. Translated, it gives CASTNGQNMNTEAFF. The full variable domain, with the rest looked up from reference TRBV11-3 and TRBJ1-1, is EAGVVQSPRYKIIEKKQPVAFWCNPISGHNTLYWYLQNLGQGPELLIRYENEEAVDDSQLPKDRFSAERLKGVDSTLKIQPAELGDSAVYLCASTNGQNMNTEAFFGQGTRLTVV.

The rearrangement joins TRBV25-1 to TRBJ2-1; the D is unclear. The CDR3 loop spans 11 amino acids. V was pared by 7 bases and J by 8 bases, with 9 bases between. The germline gives CDR1 MGHDK, CDR2 SYGVNS. CDR3 DNA sequence: TGTGCCAGCAACGTGCGCGATGAGCAGTTCTTC. It translates to CASNVRDEQFF.

The chain recombines TRBV4-1 with TRBJ2-7; D ambiguous. V gave up 4 bases and J gave up 1 base, with 14 bases separating them. This CDR3 is 15 amino acids long. Per germline, CDR1 MGHRA and CDR2 YSYEKL. CDR3 sequence reads: CASSRNLIRSYEQYF. In DNA, the CDR3 is TGCGCCAGCAGCCGGAACTTAATCAGGTCCTACGAGCAGTACTTC.

The chain recombines TRBV6-2 or TRBV6-3 with TRBJ2-7, with 7 bases fitting TRBD1. This CDR3 is built from 16 residues. The V gene end was trimmed by 4 bases and the J gene end by 2 bases; junction bases not matched to a gene: 11. Germline V gene data show CDR1 as MNHEY and CDR2 as SVGEGT. DNA of the CDR3: TGTGCCAGCAGTTCCGTGACAGGGAAAGGAGCCTACGAGCAGTACTTC. It specifies CASSSVTGKGAYEQYF.

The CDR3 nucleotides are TGTGCCAGCAGTTCGCGGGCCCTAGGGGAGACCCAGTACTTC. This sequence encodes CASSSRALGETQYF. The gene calls are TRBV6-2 or TRBV6-3 and TRBJ2-5; TRBD2 might be the D (5 bases). CDR1 and CDR2 from the germline V gene are MNHEY and SVGEGT. This CDR3 is built from 14 residues. Trimming took off 4 bases at V and 5 bases at J, with 14 bases between the two ends.

The chain uses TRBV3-1 (or the pseudogene TRBV3-2) and TRBJ2-3, with 14 bases fitting TRBD2. The CDR3 loop spans 16 amino acids. J gave up 12 bases and V 2 bases, and 10 bases lay outside the gene matches. CDR1 and CDR2 from the germline V gene are LGHDT and YNNKEL (reference sequence). CDR3 DNA sequence: TGTGCCAGCAGCCAAACGGTGACTAGCGGGAGGGAATCCCAGTATTTT. Translation gives CASSQTVTSGRESQYF.

The rearrangement uses TRBV5-4 and TRBJ2-2, with D possibly matching TRBD1 (5 bases). CDR1 and CDR2 from the germline V gene are SGHNT and YYREEE (reference sequence). The CDR3 covers 15 residues. V was pared by 4 bases and J by 3 bases, with 13 bases between. CDR3: CASSPRVGHTGELFF. The CDR3 region has the DNA TGTGCCAGCAGCCCCCGCGTGGGGCACACCGGGGAGCTGTTTTTT.